Below are 27 T cell receptor beta chains sequenced from a single sample in a study of blood T cell repertoires in COVID-19. Data came from immunoSEQ multiplex PCR; TCRdb stores just in-frame clones and leaves some out. The table has 150,000 to 200,000 clones, around 82% seen once. Input material: PBMCs or T cells enriched from blood (not recorded which). The receptor source for this set is a woman aged 50 to 65 with acute COVID-19.

With regard to this clone: Other DNA sequences from this sample encode an identical CDR3 as well. The chain is built from TRBV28 and TRBJ1-2; no reliable D call. V was trimmed by 5 bases and J by 0 bases, leaving 7 bases between them. Germline CDR1 reads MDHEN; CDR2 reads SYDVKM. This CDR3 is built from 13 residues. The CDR3 DNA is TGTGCCAGCAGTCCGGGAGCTAACTATGGCTACACCTTC. Translated: CASSPGANYGYTF.

The V call is TRBV3-1 (or the pseudogene TRBV3-2), the J call TRBJ1-3; D perhaps matches TRBD1 (5 bases). Germline CDR1 LGHDT, CDR2 YNNKEL (reference sequence). The CDR3 is 15 residues long. V was pared by 4 bases and J by 0 bases, with 10 bases between. The CDR3 region is CASSRGVHSGNTIYF. CDR3 sequence (DNA): TGTGCCAGCAGCCGGGGGGTACACTCTGGAAACACCATATATTTT.

The V call is TRBV6-5, the J call TRBJ2-4, with TRBD1 as a possible D gene (5 bases). V was trimmed by 8 bases and J by 5 bases, leaving 13 bases between them. Per the germline V gene, CDR1 is MNHEY and CDR2 is SVGAGI. There are 13 residues in the CDR3. CDR3 sequence reads: CASDTQAQNIQYF. Written as DNA, the CDR3 is TGTGCCAGCGATACACAGGCCCAAAACATTCAGTACTTC.

This clone occurred many times. This chain connects TRBV4-1 to TRBJ1-4, with D perhaps TRBD1 (6 bases). CDR3 length equals 15 residues. Germline values: CDR1 MGHRA, CDR2 YSYEKL. Between the trimmed V and J ends, which lost 2 bases and 4 bases, there was a span of 11 bases. CDR3 in DNA: TGCGCCAGCAGCCAATTGGGACACTATAATGAAAAACTGTTTTTT. Encoded protein: CASSQLGHYNEKLFF.

The V and J genes are TRBV12-3 or TRBV12-4 and TRBJ1-2, with D perhaps TRBD1 (5 bases). V was pared by 2 bases and J by 8 bases, with 9 bases between. This CDR3 is 12 amino acids long. The CDR3: CASSLRDFGYTF. CDR3 nucleotide sequence: TGTGCCAGCAGTTTAAGGGACTTCGGCTACACCTTC.

J is TRBJ2-5 and V is TRBV5-5; 10 positions match TRBD1. CDR3 size: 15 residues. V gave up 2 bases and J gave up 4 bases; unmatched junction bases: 5. Per the germline V gene, CDR1 is SGHKS and CDR2 is YYEKEE (reference sequence). The DNA of the CDR3 is TGTGCCAGCAGCTTAGAGGGGGACAGGGGAGAGACCCAGTACTTC. The encoded protein is CASSLEGDRGETQYF.

The chain employs TRBV2 and TRBJ2-7; TRBD2 aligns across 15 bases. V dropped 11 bases and J dropped 10; count of bases not matched to a gene: 6. This CDR3 spans 12 amino acids. From germline, CDR1 is SNHLY and CDR2 FYNNEI. CDR3 protein: CAGGTSGGTQYV. The CDR3 coding sequence is TGTGCCGGGGGGACTAGCGGGGGGACCCAGTACGTC.

In this sample, this clone turned up once. The chain combines TRBV5-5 with TRBJ1-1; D possibly corresponds to TRBD1 (5 bases). The length of the CDR3 is 15 residues. V was clipped by 4 bases and J by 1 base, with 14 bases between them. CDR1 is SGHKS, CDR2 YYEKEE, per germline (reference sequence). Written as DNA, the CDR3 is TGTGCCAGCAGCCGGGTGGGGGGTAGGAACACTGAAGCTTTCTTT. Residues: CASSRVGGRNTEAFF. Full variable domain (missing parts from reference TRBV5-5 and TRBJ1-1): DAGVTQSPTHLIKTRGQQVTLRCSPISGHKSVSWYQQVLGQGPQFIFQYYEKEERGRGNFPDRFSARQFPNYSSELNVNALLLGDSALYLCASSRVGGRNTEAFFGQGTRLTVV.

This chain joins TRBV6-5 and TRBJ1-1; tentative D call: TRBD1 (5 bases). The V gene's germline CDR1 is MNHEY and CDR2 SVGAGI. The CDR3 extends over 16 amino acids. V gave up 2 bases and J gave up 2 bases, with 15 bases separating them. The CDR3 reads CASSYVTTGRNTEAFF. CDR3 DNA sequence: TGTGCCAGCAGTTACGTCACTACAGGAAGAAACACTGAAGCTTTCTTT.

The CDR3 bases are TGTGCCAGCACCCGGGGAGGGTCAGTAAAGGCCTATAATTCACCCCTCCACTTT. Amino acid sequence: CASTRGGSVKAYNSPLHF. This rearrangement joins TRBV28 to TRBJ1-6; D is unclear. Per the germline V gene, CDR1 is MDHEN and CDR2 is SYDVKM. V gave up 7 bases and J gave up 2 bases, with 21 bases separating them. The CDR3 contains 18 residues.

The J gene is TRBJ1-2, the V gene TRBV7-9; 8 nucleotides agree with TRBD1. With 3 bases clipped from V and 4 bases from J, the junction kept 7 bases outside the gene matches. The CDR3 loop spans 15 amino acids. The germline gives CDR1 SEHNR, CDR2 FQNEAQ (reference sequence). CDR3 in amino acids: CASSLTGVQTYGYTF. CDR3 in DNA: TGTGCCAGCAGCTTGACAGGGGTCCAAACCTATGGCTACACCTTC.

The chain has TRBV29-1 and TRBJ2-3, with D possibly being TRBD2 (7 bases). The CDR3 is made up of 13 amino acids. CDR1 is SQVTM, CDR2 ANQGSEA, per germline. V shed 5 bases and J shed 2 bases, with 11 bases lying between them. The DNA for the CDR3 is TGCAGCGTTCGGGGGGCCACCACAGATACGCAGTATTTT. Protein product: CSVRGATTDTQYF.

The DNA of the CDR3 is TGCAGCGTTGTTCCAGGGGAGGAGACCCAGTACTTC. It yields the protein CSVVPGEETQYF. The chain links TRBV29-1 to TRBJ2-5; D is possibly TRBD1 (6 bases). The CDR3 extends over 12 amino acids. CDR1 is SQVTM, CDR2 ANQGSEA, per germline. The V end was cut by 4 bases, the J end by 5 bases, with 11 bases between.

The chain recombines TRBV7-6 with TRBJ1-4; D possibly corresponds to TRBD1 (6 bases). The CDR3 covers 15 residues. From germline, CDR1 is SGHVS and CDR2 FNYEAQ. Trimming left V 0 bases short and J 6 bases short, with 11 bases between. CDR3 loop: CASSLATGLDEKLFF. CDR3 coding DNA: TGTGCCAGCAGCTTAGCGACAGGTTTGGATGAAAAACTGTTTTTT.

This clone was found once. The chain recombines TRBV27 with TRBJ1-6, with 7 bases that match TRBD1. The germline V gene encodes CDR1 MNHEY and CDR2 SMNVEV (reference sequence). V dropped 5 bases and J dropped 8; count of bases not matched to a gene: 12. This CDR3 contains 16 residues. CDR3 bases: TGTGCCAGCAGTCTACTGACAGGGATAATAGATTCACCCCTCCACTTT. This sequence encodes CASSLLTGIIDSPLHF.

This chain links TRBV24-1 with TRBJ1-5, with D possibly matching TRBD1 (5 bases). Germline V gene lookup returns CDR1 KGHDR and CDR2 SFDVKD. V was clipped by 3 bases and J by 7 bases, with 9 bases between them. CDR3 length: 13 amino acids. The CDR3 here is CATSDGQGQPQHF. The DNA for the CDR3 is TGTGCCACCAGTGATGGGCAGGGACAGCCCCAGCATTTT.

This clone occurred many times. This chain joins TRBV19 and TRBJ1-3; D is undetermined. The CDR3 contains 14 residues. V was shortened by 8 bases and J by 1 base, with 12 bases between the two germline ends. CDR1 and CDR2 from the germline V gene are LNHDA and SQIVND (reference sequence). In nucleotides, the CDR3 is TGTGCCAGTTGTCGGGATATGTCTGGAAACACCATATATTTT. This encodes CASCRDMSGNTIYF.

This clone came up a few times. The chain joins TRBV6-5 to TRBJ1-5; D may be TRBD1 (5 bases). The ends were cut back, 7 bases at V and 4 bases at J, with 11 bases in the middle. Germline CDR1 reads MNHEY; CDR2 reads SVGAGI. This CDR3 contains 13 residues. The DNA for the CDR3 is TGTGCCAGCATGACAGTCCTTAATCAGCCCCAGCATTTT. It is translated as CASMTVLNQPQHF.

V gene TRBV18 combines with J gene TRBJ1-1; D is possibly TRBD1 (6 bases). CDR3 length equals 12 residues. Deletions cut 2 bases from V and 7 bases from J, with 8 bases between. Germline CDR1 KGHSH, CDR2 LQKENI. In DNA form, the CDR3 reads TGTGCCAGCTCACCAATAGGGGGTGAAGCTTTCTTT. Translated, it gives CASSPIGGEAFF.

The chain is built from TRBV10-3 and TRBJ2-7; tentatively, D is TRBD2 (5 bases). This CDR3 has 17 amino acids. Germline CDR1 ENHRY, CDR2 SYGVKD. Trimming pared 0 bases from V and 3 bases from J, leaving 18 bases between. CDR3 in amino acids: CAISESEVGGPGYEQYV. The CDR3 region has the DNA TGTGCCATCAGTGAGTCGGAGGTGGGCGGACCGGGCTACGAGCAGTACGTC.

The CDR3 bases are TGTGCCAGCAAAAAGGGGTTCAATGAGCAGTTCTTC. This translates into CASKKGFNEQFF. V is TRBV6-5 and J is TRBJ2-1; tentatively, D is TRBD1 (5 bases). V lost 7 bases, J lost 6 bases, and 10 bases lay in between. The CDR3 covers 12 residues. Germline assignment: CDR1 MNHEY and CDR2 SVGAGI.

V and J are TRBV5-5 and TRBJ1-4, with TRBD1 as a possible D gene (6 bases). V dropped 1 base and J dropped 7 bases, with 8 bases sitting between them. The CDR3 runs 13 residues. CDR1 is SGHKS, CDR2 YYEKEE, per germline (reference sequence). CDR3 in amino acids: CASSLRGGEKLFF. The CDR3 DNA is TGTGCCAGCAGCTTGAGGGGGGGTGAAAAACTGTTTTTT.

This clone was seen a few times. The genes are TRBV4-1 and TRBJ2-7; 13 bases agree with TRBD2. Trimming cost V 3 bases and J 4 bases; bases outside gene matches: 3. Germline V gene lookup returns CDR1 MGHRA and CDR2 YSYEKL. The CDR3 contains 15 residues. The CDR3 DNA reads as TGCGCCAGCAGCCAGGGACTAGCGGGACCTTACGAGCAGTACGTC. It codes for CASSQGLAGPYEQYV.

About this clone itself: This same CDR3 is encoded by further DNA sequences in the sample. The rearrangement links TRBV3-1 (or the pseudogene TRBV3-2) to TRBJ2-5; 8 bases fit TRBD1. Trimming at V came to 6 bases and at J to 2 bases, leaving 2 bases not matched to a gene. CDR1 and CDR2 (germline): LGHDT, YNNKEL (reference sequence). This CDR3 has 13 residues. The CDR3 loop reads CASSQGAQETQYF. CDR3 sequence (DNA): TGTGCCAGCAGTCAGGGGGCTCAAGAGACCCAGTACTTC.

The chain links TRBV5-1 to TRBJ2-2, with TRBD2 identical over 15 bases. The CDR3 spans 20 residues. Trimming cost V 4 bases and J 4 bases; bases outside gene matches: 14. Per the germline V gene, CDR1 is SGHRS and CDR2 is YFSETQ. As DNA, the CDR3 is TGCGCCAGCAGCGGCAAACCGGGACTAGCGGGGGGATTTGGCACCGGGGAGCTGTTTTTT. Its protein product is CASSGKPGLAGGFGTGELFF.

This chain connects TRBV6-5 to TRBJ2-5; a possible D gene is TRBD1 (5 bases). Germline CDR1 MNHEY, CDR2 SVGAGI. The CDR3 runs to 13 residues. The V gene lost 6 bases and the J gene lost 2 bases, with 10 bases spanning the gap. For the CDR3, the DNA is TGTGCCAGCAGATTACAGGTGCAAGAGACCCAGTACTTC. Translation: CASRLQVQETQYF.

The chain links TRBV7-8 to TRBJ2-1, with TRBD2 as a possible D gene (7 bases). Per germline, CDR1 SGHVS and CDR2 FQNEAQ. V was pared by 4 bases and J by 12 bases, with 13 bases between. This CDR3 has 12 residues. This chain's CDR3 is CASSYWEGGQFF. The DNA of the CDR3 is TGTGCCAGCAGCTACTGGGAGGGGGGGCAGTTCTTC.